This T cell receptor beta chain was identified in a study of shared clonotypes between healthy human individuals. Study-level information: Per-donor plates numbered three CD4 naive, three CD4 memory, two CD8 naive and one CD8 memory.

Some clones are missing from TCRdb's copy, which holds only in-frame ones; the method was immunoSEQ multiplex PCR. The table shows roughly 2.5 million clones, with approximately 90% occurring only once. A note on this clone: Its antigen is undetermined.

The length of the CDR3 is 14 residues. Trimming removed 7 bases from V and 4 bases from J; junction bases left unmatched: 4. CDR1 and CDR2 from the germline V gene are ENHRY and SYGVKD. Study-level findings and limits: Shared across a few donors were around 5% of the naive CD4 clonotypes. Estimated richness was generally greater in naive than memory subsets.

This TCR derives from a man between 18 and 35 years old in good health. Sequencing input: naive CD4+ T cells sorted from blood. Specified subset: CD45RA+ positively selected. The chain joins TRBV10-3 to TRBJ2-3; 11 bases map to TRBD1. For the CDR3, the DNA is TGTGCCATCACGGACAGGGGGCGCGCAGATACGCAGTATTTT. This codes for CAITDRGRADTQYF.